What follows are 5 T cell receptor beta chains derived from one specimen sequenced in a study of T cell responses to AZD1222 COVID-19 vaccine. TCRdb's copy holds only in-frame clones and misses some; the assay was immunoSEQ multiplex PCR. The sample records 100,000 to 150,000 clones, around 82% being singletons. Material: peripheral blood, obtained on day 0 of AZD1222 vaccination. These receptors were obtained from an adult in good health.

The rearrangement joins TRBV28 to TRBJ1-5; 9 nucleotides agree with TRBD1. The V gene's germline CDR1 is MDHEN and CDR2 SYDVKM. CDR3 length: 18 amino acids. V trimming: 2 bases; J trimming: 4 bases; junction bases outside the gene matches: 12. Here the CDR3 DNA reads TGTGCCAGCAGTTTACACGTAGGGACAGGGCTGGGTAATCAGCCCCAGCATTTT. It yields the protein CASSLHVGTGLGNQPQHF.

In its sample, this clone was seen once. V usage is TRBV24-1 and J usage is TRBJ2-3; the match to TRBD2 covers 10 bases. The CDR3 contains 16 residues. Unmatched junction bases numbered 4, after V lost 5 bases and J lost 0 bases. In germline, CDR1 is KGHDR, CDR2 SFDVKD. The CDR3 sequence is CATSVPSGGSTDTQYF. CDR3 in DNA: TGTGCCACCAGTGTTCCTAGCGGGGGAAGCACAGATACGCAGTATTTT.

The rearrangement uses TRBV29-1 and TRBJ2-5; 7 nucleotides match TRBD1. This CDR3 has 12 residues. The germline V gene encodes CDR1 SQVTM and CDR2 ANQGSEA. V lost 7 bases, J lost 3 bases, and 5 bases stayed unmatched. The CDR3: CSAGTVEETQYF. The CDR3, as DNA: TGCAGCGCTGGGACAGTGGAAGAGACCCAGTACTTC.

The rearrangement joins TRBV5-1 to TRBJ1-6; D gene uncertain. The CDR3 totals 14 residues. Germline V gene lookup returns CDR1 SGHRS and CDR2 YFSETQ. The V gene lost 2 bases and the J gene lost 5 bases, with 8 bases spanning the gap. The CDR3 DNA sequence: TGCGCCAGCAGCTTAGCGGGCCATAATTCACCCCTCCACTTT. Its translation is CASSLAGHNSPLHF.

V usage is TRBV7-9 and J usage is TRBJ2-6; 10 nucleotides align to TRBD1. The V and J ends lost 1 base and 3 bases, in that order; junction bases with no gene match: 9. This CDR3 has 19 residues. Germline CDR1 and CDR2: SEHNR and FQNEAQ (reference sequence). CDR3 sequence (DNA): TGTGCCAGCAGCTTAGTCTCGGACAGGGGGAAGGTTGGGGCCAACGTCCTGACTTTC. Amino acid sequence: CASSLVSDRGKVGANVLTF. Combining the CDR3 with reference TRBV7-9 and TRBJ2-6 gives the whole variable domain DTGVSQNPRHKITKRGQNVTFRCDPISEHNRLYWYRQTLGQGPEFLTYFQNEAQLEKSRLLSDRFSAERPKGSFSTLEIQRTEQGDSAMYLCASSLVSDRGKVGANVLTFGAGSRLTVL.